This TCR beta chain was sequenced during a study of PD-L1 blockade in urothelial cancer. As for the study in general: Blood analysis was done at 3 weeks (second dose) and 6 weeks after treatment began.

Study-wide results and caveats: Durable-benefit cases showed more tumor-associated blood clone expansion at 3 weeks.

Patient sample counts ranged from 1 to 8, pretreatment and on-treatment. In this sample, this clone turned up a few times. Its target is unknown. The V and J ends lost 4 bases and 6 bases, in that order; junction bases with no gene match: 6. Germline V gene data show CDR1 as SGHRS and CDR2 as YFSETQ. The CDR3 contains 14 residues. The templates were synthetic TCR analogs, and they were spiked into each PCR. Clones were sequenced by immunoSEQ multiplex PCR, and TCRdb holds only the in-frame ones, with some missing. The sample carries around 40,000 clones, around 89% recorded once. The TCR sequence derives from a man in his 60s with urothelial cancer. The gene calls are TRBV5-1 and TRBJ2-7; 11 bases map to TRBD1. Material: PBMCs, obtained around atezolizumab (anti-PD-L1) treatment. The CDR3 DNA sequence: TGCGCCAGCAGCGCCCCCGGGACAGGGGGCGAGCAGTACTTC. The encoded protein is CASSAPGTGGEQYF.